The 17 T cell receptor beta chains given below trace back to one sample, sequenced in a study of blood T cells in healthy people across ages. Alongside a J-beta primer mix, a sample-barcoded 5' primer served in a second PCR lasting about 7 to 11 cycles. MiXCR was run by TCRdb on the 5' RACE reads, yielding one entry per CDR3 protein. Here the sample spans around 1,000,000 distinct CDR3 sequences, roughly a quarter being singletons. This sample also belongs to another study, concerning T cells of mothers and their children.

Source material: blood. These TCRs come from a girl aged 2-9 years in good health.

The V gene is TRBV4-2, the J gene TRBJ1-6, with no clear D. The CDR3 is 15 amino acids. Germline V gene sequence: CDR1 LGHNA, CDR2 YNFKEQ. Trimming left V 1 base short and J 7 bases short, with 11 bases between. CDR3 sequence reads: CASSQAPTANSPLHF. CDR3 DNA sequence: TGTGCCAGCAGCCAAGCCCCCACCGCAAATTCACCCCTCCACTTT.

The chain carries TRBV10-3 and TRBJ2-7; TRBD1 or TRBD2 may be the D gene (5 bases each). Germline CDR1 is ENHRY and CDR2 is SYGVKD. V was pared by 0 bases and J by 5 bases, with 14 bases between. The CDR3 has 15 amino acids. The CDR3 nucleotides are TGTGCCATCAGTGAGTCTAATGGGGGAGAAAACGAGCAGTACTTC. Protein product: CAISESNGGENEQYF.

This clonotype was found a few times. J is TRBJ1-4 and V is TRBV5-1; D is undetermined. The CDR3 consists of 13 residues. V shed 3 bases and J shed 8 bases, with 11 bases lying between them. In germline, CDR1 is SGHRS, CDR2 YFSETQ. CDR3 DNA: TGCGCCAGCAGCTGGAATACAGAGGAAAAACTGTTTTTT. As protein: CASSWNTEEKLFF.

With respect to this clonotype: The junction differs from germline at one of its ends, possibly a read error. The V gene is TRBV27, the J gene TRBJ2-7, with 7 bases matching TRBD1. The CDR3 loop spans 13 amino acids. Germline CDR1 reads MNHEY; CDR2 reads SMNVEV (reference sequence). The CDR3 protein is CASIGQASCEQYF. In DNA, the CDR3 is TGTGCCAGCATTGGACAGGCCTCCTGCGAGCAGTACTTC.

This clonotype was seen more than once but under ten times. No conserved phenylalanine or tryptophan is present at the end of the CDR3, so a read error is the likely explanation. The chain is built from TRBV6-2 or TRBV6-3 and TRBJ1-1; D is possibly TRBD1 (5 bases). Per germline, CDR1 MNHEY and CDR2 SVGEGT. V was cut by 6 bases and J by 1 base, with 12 bases left in between. CDR3 length: 14 residues. CDR3 DNA sequence: TGTGCCAGCAGCCTCACCAGGGCGAACACTGAAGCTTTCCTT. It translates to CASSLTRANTEAFL.

The chain joins TRBV6-2 or TRBV6-3 to TRBJ2-7; maybe TRBD1 (5 bases). CDR1 MNHEY and CDR2 SVGEGT come from the germline V gene. The ends were cut back, 0 bases at V and 3 bases at J, with 18 bases in the middle. The CDR3 spans 17 residues. The CDR3: CASSYSRTSTRYYEQYF. CDR3 in DNA: TGTGCCAGCAGTTACTCGCGGACATCCACACGGTACTACGAGCAGTACTTC.

In its sample, this clonotype was seen a few times. The J gene is TRBJ2-1, the V gene TRBV7-3; 10 bases line up with TRBD2. The CDR3 totals 17 residues. CDR1 is SGHTA, CDR2 FQGTGA, per germline. The trim removed 3 bases at V and 4 bases at J, leaving 9 bases unmatched. CDR3 in amino acids: CASSFVVAGGTYNEQFF. CDR3 DNA: TGTGCCAGCAGCTTTGTGGTAGCGGGGGGTACATACAATGAGCAGTTCTTC.

CDR3 sequence: CSVRLGVIDTQYF. DNA of the CDR3: TGCAGCGTGCGACTGGGGGTTATTGATACGCAGTATTTT. V gene TRBV29-1 combines with J gene TRBJ2-3; D tentatively fits TRBD1 or TRBD2 (5 bases each). The V end lost 6 bases, the J end lost 6 bases, and 16 bases lay between the germline ends. The CDR3 loop spans 13 amino acids. In germline, CDR1 is SQVTM, CDR2 ANQGSEA.

The chain combines TRBV9 with TRBJ2-5; D ambiguous. Germline-derived CDR1 and CDR2 are SGDLS and YYNGEE. With 0 bases removed from V and 4 bases from J, the gap between germline ends came to 7 bases. CDR3 size: 13 residues. DNA of the CDR3: TGTGCCAGCAGCGTAGCGCTGCGAGAGACCCAGTACTTC. Residues: CASSVALRETQYF.

The table lists this clonotype with many counts. The chain combines TRBV7-2 with TRBJ2-5, with TRBD2 matching 13 bases. The germline CDR1 and CDR2 sequences are SGHTA and FQGNSA. The CDR3 totals 15 residues. Trimming took 6 bases from V and 5 from J; bases not matched to a gene: 6. CDR3 region: CASRLTSGGAETQYF. In nucleotides, the CDR3 is TGTGCCAGCAGACTAACTAGCGGGGGGGCGGAGACCCAGTACTTC.

This clonotype showed up many times. The chain combines TRBV20-1 with TRBJ2-1, with 12 bases lining up with TRBD2. CDR3 size: 15 residues. The germline gives CDR1 DFQATT, CDR2 SNEGSKA (reference sequence). With 5 bases clipped from V and 8 bases from J, the junction kept 10 bases outside the gene matches. CDR3 nucleotides: TGCAGTGCTGGAATATACGGACTAGCGGGATATGAGCAGTTCTTC. It specifies CSAGIYGLAGYEQFF.

This clonotype showed up just a few times. CDR3: CASSGSRTGNTIYF. Here the CDR3 DNA reads TGTGCCAGCAGTGGGTCACGGACTGGAAACACCATATATTTT. J is TRBJ1-3 and V is TRBV2; no clear D gene. The CDR3 is made up of 14 amino acids. CDR1 SNHLY and CDR2 FYNNEI come from the germline V gene. V was pared by 4 bases and J by 2 bases, with 9 bases between.

As concerns this clonotype: One end of the junction is discordant with germline, which a read error may explain. V is TRBV5-1 and J is TRBJ1-2; TRBD1 might be the D (6 bases). CDR1 is SGHRS, CDR2 YFSETQ, per germline. This CDR3 has 15 amino acids. For the CDR3, the DNA is TGCGCCAGCAGACCGGAGACAGGACGGATCGGTGGCTGCACCTTC. It is translated as CASRPETGRIGGCTF.

This clonotype came up a few times. The CDR3 region has the DNA TGTGCCAGCTCACCACCGACTAACCAAGAGACCCAGTACTTC. Protein sequence: CASSPPTNQETQYF. This rearrangement joins TRBV18 to TRBJ2-5; D possibly corresponds to TRBD2 (5 bases). The germline V gene has CDR1 KGHSH and CDR2 LQKENI. V dropped 0 bases and J dropped 0 bases, with 5 bases sitting between them. CDR3 length: 14 amino acids.

This clonotype was detected only a few times. The genes are TRBV6-5 and TRBJ2-5; 10 bases line up with TRBD1. The better agreement between TRBJ2-1 and the DNA end casts doubt on the J call. The germline V gene has CDR1 MNHEY and CDR2 SVGAGI. The CDR3 is 15 residues long. Written as DNA, the CDR3 is TGTGCCAGCAGACCCGGGACAGGGGTGGACAATGAGCAGTTCTTC. Translating it yields CASRPGTGVDNEQFF.

The rearrangement uses TRBV3-1 and TRBJ2-1; TRBD2 matches at 7 bases. This CDR3 is 17 amino acids long. Germline CDR1 is LGHDT and CDR2 is YNNKEL (reference sequence). The V segment lost 1 base and the J segment 0 bases; nucleotides outside the gene matches: 6. CDR3 DNA sequence: TGTGCCAGCAGCCAAGTGATAGCGGGTACCTCCTACAATGAGCAGTTCTTC. Translation: CASSQVIAGTSYNEQFF.

The chain joins TRBV12-3 or TRBV12-4 to TRBJ2-1; TRBD1 might be the D (6 bases). The CDR3 extends over 14 amino acids. Trimming removed 7 bases at V and 8 bases at J, with 18 bases between. DNA of the CDR3: TGTGCCAGCACCACTGGGGGCTATAGCTATGAGCAGTTCTTC. Translating gives CASTTGGYSYEQFF.